These 18 T cell receptor beta chains came from one sample sequenced in a study of glioma-infiltrating T cells after dendritic cell vaccination. The assay was immunoSEQ multiplex PCR, and TCRdb's table has in-frame clones only and misses some. The table includes around 96,000 clones, around 80% detected once. This material consisted of blood, taken before dendritic cell vaccination. These receptors were taken from a human donor with glioblastoma.

The chain has TRBV6-6 and TRBJ1-5, with 9 positions matching TRBD1. The germline CDR1 and CDR2 sequences are MNHNY and SVGAGI (reference sequence). The trim removed 6 bases at V and 2 bases at J, leaving 5 bases unmatched. The CDR3 is 15 amino acids. The CDR3, as DNA: TGTGCCAGCAGATGGACAGGGGAAGGCAATCAGCCCCAGCATTTT. Its translation is CASRWTGEGNQPQHF.

This chain joins TRBV7-6 and TRBJ2-1; 9 bases line up with TRBD1. V shed 5 bases, J shed 0 bases, and the junction held 2 bases outside the gene matches. Germline V lookup: CDR1 SGHVS, CDR2 FNYEAQ. The CDR3 covers 15 residues. For the CDR3, the DNA is TGTGCCAGCAGCCCGACAGGGGGCTCCTACAATGAGCAGTTCTTC. Translating it yields CASSPTGGSYNEQFF.

The chain couples TRBV9 to TRBJ2-2; TRBD2 aligns across 7 bases. CDR3 length: 13 amino acids. In germline, CDR1 is SGDLS, CDR2 YYNGEE. The V and J ends lost 6 bases and 6 bases, in that order; junction bases with no gene match: 5. The DNA of the CDR3 is TGTGCCAGCAACCGGGAGGAGGCCGGGGAGCTGTTTTTT. Protein sequence: CASNREEAGELFF. Based on the CDR3 plus reference TRBV9 and TRBJ2-2, the full variable domain is DSGVTQTPKHLITATGQRVTLRCSPRSGDLSVYWYQQSLDQGLQFLIQYYNGEERAKGNILERFSAQQFPDLHSELNLSSLELGDSALYFCASNREEAGELFFGEGSRLTVL.

J is TRBJ2-2 and V is TRBV30; 15 positions match TRBD2. There are 18 residues in the CDR3. The trim removed 0 bases at V and 4 bases at J, leaving 6 bases unmatched. Per germline, CDR1 GTSNPN and CDR2 SVGIG (reference sequence). The CDR3 nucleotides read TGTGCCTGGAGTGTACCTGGACTAGCGGGAGGGATCACCGGGGAGCTGTTTTTT. Amino acid sequence: CAWSVPGLAGGITGELFF. The entire variable domain, with the rest obtained from reference TRBV30 and TRBJ2-2, is as follows: SQTIHQWPATLVQPVGSPLSLECTVEGTSNPNLYWYRQAAGRGLQLLFYSVGIGQISSEVPQNLSASRPQDRQFILSSKKLLLSDSGFYLCAWSVPGLAGGITGELFFGEGSRLTVL.

The chain employs TRBV6-1 and TRBJ1-5; D is undetermined. Between the trimmed V and J ends, which lost 0 bases and 6 bases, there was a span of 18 bases. Germline assignment: CDR1 MNHNS and CDR2 SASEGT. This CDR3 is built from 17 residues. The CDR3 loop is CASSEAGVQYRGQPQHF. Here the CDR3 DNA reads TGTGCCAGCAGTGAAGCGGGTGTGCAGTACCGGGGTCAGCCCCAGCATTTT.

CDR3 DNA sequence: TGTGCCAGCAGTGCCCTGACTAGCGGGGGGCGAGATACGCAGTATTTT. It codes for CASSALTSGGRDTQYF. The rearrangement links TRBV2 to TRBJ2-3; 13 bases agree with TRBD2. The CDR3 length is 16 residues. V lost 4 bases, J lost 5 bases, and 6 bases stayed unmatched. Germline V gene lookup returns CDR1 SNHLY and CDR2 FYNNEI.

V usage is TRBV5-4 and J usage is TRBJ1-2, with D possibly TRBD1 on 6 matching bases. V gave up 4 bases and J gave up 3 bases, with 16 bases separating them. The germline gives CDR1 SGHNT, CDR2 YYREEE (reference sequence). This CDR3 comprises 15 residues. The CDR3: CASSQGPPGYYGYTF. In DNA form, the CDR3 reads TGTGCCAGCAGCCAGGGGCCACCGGGATACTATGGCTACACCTTC.

V and J are TRBV5-1 and TRBJ2-7; TRBD2 is a possible D gene (6 bases). CDR3 length: 14 residues. The ends were cut back, 4 bases at V and 6 bases at J, with 17 bases in the middle. CDR1 is SGHRS and CDR2 is YFSETQ in the germline V gene. The CDR3 DNA reads as TGCGCCAGCAGCCGGACGGGGGAGATTCTCGAGCAGTACTTC. Translated: CASSRTGEILEQYF.

This clone was detected a few times. This chain links TRBV5-1 with TRBJ1-1, with 8 bases matching TRBD1. The germline CDR1 and CDR2 sequences are SGHRS and YFSETQ. This CDR3 comprises 15 residues. Trimming at V came to 4 bases and at J to 8 bases, leaving 13 bases not matched to a gene. The CDR3 bases are TGCGCCAGCAGCGGAGGACAGGGTGTCGCCTTAGAAGCTTTCTTT. Protein sequence: CASSGGQGVALEAFF.

V gene TRBV18 combines with J gene TRBJ1-4; no definite D call. Between the trimmed V and J ends, which lost 3 bases and 8 bases, there was a span of 16 bases. This CDR3 has 15 residues. The germline V gene has CDR1 KGHSH and CDR2 LQKENI. CDR3 residues: CASSPRHGEGEKLFF. CDR3 DNA sequence: TGTGCCAGCTCACCGCGACACGGGGAGGGAGAAAAACTGTTTTTT.

The chain uses TRBV2 and TRBJ2-1, with 10 bases that match TRBD2. The V segment lost 8 bases and the J segment 9 bases; nucleotides outside the gene matches: 13. The CDR3 contains 15 residues. Germline CDR1 reads SNHLY; CDR2 reads FYNNEI. CDR3 bases: TGTGCCAGCTTAACGGACGGACTAGCGGCGGGTGAGCAGTTCTTC. Encoded protein: CASLTDGLAAGEQFF.

The chain couples TRBV5-1 to TRBJ2-1; the match to TRBD2 covers 12 bases. Germline CDR1 reads SGHRS; CDR2 reads YFSETQ. The CDR3 loop spans 15 amino acids. V was clipped by 0 bases and J by 9 bases; unmatched bases: 4. The CDR3 DNA reads as TGCGCCAGCAGCTTGGGGACTAGCGGGATGAGTGAGCAGTTCTTC. It yields the protein CASSLGTSGMSEQFF.

The CDR3 DNA reads as TGTGCCAGCAGCGTCGGACTAGCGGGGGACCAAGAGACCCAGTACTTC. Its translation is CASSVGLAGDQETQYF. The chain is built from TRBV9 and TRBJ2-5; 13 bases line up with TRBD2. Per the germline V gene, CDR1 is SGDLS and CDR2 is YYNGEE. This CDR3 has 16 amino acids. The V gene end was trimmed by 2 bases and the J gene end by 0 bases; junction bases not matched to a gene: 1. Full variable domain (outside the CDR3, taken from reference TRBV9 and TRBJ2-5): DSGVTQTPKHLITATGQRVTLRCSPRSGDLSVYWYQQSLDQGLQFLIQYYNGEERAKGNILERFSAQQFPDLHSELNLSSLELGDSALYFCASSVGLAGDQETQYFGPGTRLLVL.

The chain recombines TRBV27 with TRBJ1-1, with TRBD1 as a possible D gene (6 bases). V lost 0 bases, J lost 3 bases, and 8 bases lay in between. CDR1 and CDR2 (germline): MNHEY, SMNVEV (reference sequence). This CDR3 contains 14 residues. The CDR3 DNA reads as TGTGCCAGCAGTTTATCGGCAGGGGACACTGAAGCTTTCTTT. Its protein product is CASSLSAGDTEAFF.

The chain carries TRBV30 and TRBJ1-4; maybe TRBD1 (5 bases). From germline, CDR1 is GTSNPN and CDR2 SVGIG (reference sequence). Trimming shortened V by 0 bases and J by 0 bases, and 14 bases separated the two germline ends. The CDR3 covers 17 residues. CDR3 nucleotide sequence: TGTGCCTGGAGTGTCGGCTGGGGCCAACCAACTAATGAAAAACTGTTTTTT. Its protein product is CAWSVGWGQPTNEKLFF.

At least ten counts were recorded for this clone. V is TRBV7-9 and J is TRBJ1-2, with 7 bases identical to TRBD1. Germline loops: CDR1 SEHNR, CDR2 FQNEAQ (reference sequence). With V trimmed by 10 bases and J by 8 bases, 10 bases remained unmatched. The CDR3 sequence is 12 residues long. This CDR3 reads CATETGEGGYTF. CDR3 DNA: TGTGCCACCGAAACAGGGGAAGGAGGCTACACCTTC.

The chain employs TRBV30 and TRBJ1-5; 9 bases map to TRBD1. Trimming removed 1 base from V and 4 bases from J; junction bases left unmatched: 2. The germline V gene encodes CDR1 GTSNPN and CDR2 SVGIG (reference sequence). There are 14 residues in the CDR3. Written as DNA, the CDR3 is TGTGCCTGGAGTGGACAGGGGGGTAATCAGCCCCAGCATTTT. Residues: CAWSGQGGNQPQHF.

The V call is TRBV5-4, the J call TRBJ2-5; the match to TRBD2 covers 13 bases. With 2 bases clipped from V and 2 bases from J, the junction kept 0 bases outside the gene matches. Germline V CDR1 and CDR2: SGHNT, YYREEE (reference sequence). The CDR3 spans 15 residues. In DNA form, the CDR3 reads TGTGCCAGCAGCTTACTAGCGGGGGGGCAAGAGACCCAGTACTTC. This sequence encodes CASSLLAGGQETQYF.